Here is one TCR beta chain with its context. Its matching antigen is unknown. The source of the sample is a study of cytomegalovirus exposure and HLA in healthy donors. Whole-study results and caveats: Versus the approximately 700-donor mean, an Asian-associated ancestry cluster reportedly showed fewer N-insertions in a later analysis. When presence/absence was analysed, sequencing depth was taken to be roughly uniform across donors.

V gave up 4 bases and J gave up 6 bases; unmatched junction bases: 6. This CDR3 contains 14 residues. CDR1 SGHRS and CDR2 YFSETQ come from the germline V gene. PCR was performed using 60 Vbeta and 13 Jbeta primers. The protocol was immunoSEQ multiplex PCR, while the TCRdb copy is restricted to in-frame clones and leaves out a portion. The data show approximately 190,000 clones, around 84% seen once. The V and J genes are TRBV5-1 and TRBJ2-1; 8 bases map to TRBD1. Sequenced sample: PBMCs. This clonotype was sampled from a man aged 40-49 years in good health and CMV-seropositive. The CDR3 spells CASSLGQGLNEQFF. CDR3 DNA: TGCGCCAGCAGCCTCGGACAGGGCCTCAATGAGCAGTTCTTC. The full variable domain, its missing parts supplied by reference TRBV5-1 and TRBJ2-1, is KAGVTQTPRYLIKTRGQQVTLSCSPISGHRSVSWYQQTPGQGLQFLFEYFSETQRNKGNFPGRFSGRQFSNSRSEMNVSTLELGDSALYLCASSLGQGLNEQFFGPGTRLTVL.